The 14 T cell receptor beta chains below come from one sample, sequenced in a study of cytomegalovirus exposure and HLA in healthy donors. Vbeta (60) and Jbeta (13) primers were used in the PCR. Some clones are missing from TCRdb's copy, which holds only in-frame ones; the method was immunoSEQ multiplex PCR. The top ten hold about 11% of the sample, which has roughly 150,000 clones, roughly 80% seen once. The sequencing sample was made of PBMCs. The receptors were gathered from a man in his late teens or twenties in good health and CMV-seropositive.

This chain joins TRBV27 and TRBJ2-2; 7 bases are shared with TRBD1. The V segment lost 3 bases and the J segment 3 bases; nucleotides outside the gene matches: 4. Germline V CDR1 and CDR2: MNHEY, SMNVEV (reference sequence). CDR3 size: 15 residues. CDR3 sequence: CASSLDRTYTGELFF. CDR3 bases: TGTGCCAGCAGTTTGGACAGGACCTACACCGGGGAGCTGTTTTTT.

The chain is built from TRBV28 and TRBJ2-7; 10 bases align to TRBD2. In germline, CDR1 is MDHEN, CDR2 SYDVKM. This CDR3 is 18 amino acids long. The V gene end was trimmed by 5 bases and the J gene end by 5 bases; junction bases not matched to a gene: 18. The CDR3 reads CASSPIRTSGPPRDEQYF. DNA of the CDR3: TGTGCCAGCAGTCCAATCCGGACTAGCGGTCCCCCTCGGGACGAGCAGTACTTC.

This clone was seen once. Other DNA sequences in this sample translate to the same CDR3. The rearrangement joins TRBV14 to TRBJ1-1; TRBD1 matches 11 bases. The CDR3 loop spans 16 amino acids. Germline V gene sequence: CDR1 SGHDN, CDR2 FVKESK. V gave up 6 bases and J gave up 7 bases; unmatched junction bases: 13. The CDR3 here is CASSNTAGQGGIEAFF. DNA for the CDR3: TGTGCCAGCAGTAACACCGCGGGACAGGGGGGAATTGAAGCTTTCTTT.

J is TRBJ2-7 and V is TRBV10-2; D might be TRBD2 (6 bases). Germline lookup yields CDR1 WSHSY and CDR2 SAAADI. The CDR3 covers 14 residues. Trimming cost V 3 bases and J 5 bases, with 14 bases left between them. The DNA for the CDR3 is TGCGCCAGCAGTGATTATAGCGGAATCCACGAGCAGTACTTC. Translating it yields CASSDYSGIHEQYF.

The gene calls are TRBV7-9 and TRBJ2-7; 10 bases match TRBD1. Germline V lookup: CDR1 SEHNR, CDR2 FQNEAQ (reference sequence). V lost 2 bases to trimming and J lost 1 base; unmatched junction nucleotides: 2. The CDR3 is made up of 15 amino acids. CDR3 sequence: CASSLPGQGSYEQYF. CDR3 bases: TGTGCCAGCAGCTTACCGGGACAGGGGTCCTACGAGCAGTACTTC.

The chain has TRBV15 and TRBJ2-7; TRBD1 matches 7 bases. The germline CDR1 and CDR2 sequences are LNHNV and YYDKDF (reference sequence). V was clipped by 5 bases and J by 5 bases; unmatched bases: 6. This CDR3 is 13 amino acids long. In DNA form, the CDR3 reads TGTGCCACCAGCGGGGACAGAGCCAACGAGCAGTACTTC. Its translation: CATSGDRANEQYF.

This clone was counted between two and nine times. The chain links TRBV29-1 to TRBJ1-2; TRBD1 is a possible D gene (6 bases). CDR3 length: 13 amino acids. Trimming took off 6 bases at V and 3 bases at J, with 14 bases between the two ends. Germline CDR1 reads SQVTM; CDR2 reads ANQGSEA. The CDR3, as DNA: TGCAGCGTCGGACAGCCCGGGGACTATGGCTACACCTTC. Translation gives CSVGQPGDYGYTF.

This sequence joins TRBV27 and TRBJ2-3; no clear D. Trimming stripped 3 bases from V and 5 bases from J, with 15 bases between. The CDR3 runs to 15 residues. Germline CDR1 reads MNHEY; CDR2 reads SMNVEV (reference sequence). CDR3 in amino acids: CASSLRAELGDTQYF. The CDR3 coding sequence is TGTGCCAGCAGTTTGCGTGCGGAGTTGGGAGATACGCAGTATTTT.

This clone has only a few counts. The rearrangement joins TRBV7-2 to TRBJ2-7, with no clear D. CDR1 is SGHTA and CDR2 is FQGNSA in the germline V gene. Trimming removed 2 bases at V and 1 base at J, with 15 bases between. This CDR3 spans 16 amino acids. This CDR3 reads CASSLNGLQLSYEQYF. The CDR3 coding sequence is TGTGCCAGCAGCTTAAATGGTCTGCAACTATCCTACGAGCAGTACTTC.

CDR3 DNA: TGCGCCAGCAGGAATACGGGACAAGAGACCCAGTACTTC. It codes for CASRNTGQETQYF. The genes are TRBV5-1 and TRBJ2-5; tentative D call: TRBD2 (5 bases). In germline, CDR1 is SGHRS, CDR2 YFSETQ. Trimming left V 5 bases short and J 2 bases short, with 10 bases between. This CDR3 has 13 amino acids. The full variable domain, completed using reference TRBV5-1 and TRBJ2-5, is KAGVTQTPRYLIKTRGQQVTLSCSPISGHRSVSWYQQTPGQGLQFLFEYFSETQRNKGNFPGRFSGRQFSNSRSEMNVSTLELGDSALYLCASRNTGQETQYFGPGTRLLVL.

This clone was detected only a few times. The genes are TRBV30 and TRBJ2-5, with 8 bases that match TRBD2. The length of the CDR3 is 16 residues. V dropped 4 bases and J dropped 5; count of bases not matched to a gene: 15. CDR1 is GTSNPN, CDR2 SVGIG, per germline (reference sequence). CDR3 DNA sequence: TGTGCCTGGAATCCCGGGTTCCTAGCGGGCGGGGAGACCCAGTACTTC. Protein sequence: CAWNPGFLAGGETQYF.

This chain connects TRBV10-1 to TRBJ2-1; D is possibly TRBD2 (6 bases). V shed 3 bases and J shed 6 bases, with 15 bases lying between them. Germline CDR1 is WNHNN and CDR2 is SYGVQD (reference sequence). The CDR3 consists of 15 residues. As DNA, the CDR3 is TGCGCCAGCAGTGAAGGGGCTGCGGGGCCCAATGAGCAGTTCTTC. This encodes CASSEGAAGPNEQFF.

The genes are TRBV21-1 and TRBJ2-7; whether TRBD2, the table's D call, matches the DNA was not checked. TRBV21-1 is shown as a pseudogene. The CDR3 is 16 residues long. Here the CDR3 DNA reads TGTGCCAGCTTCCCCCTGCAGGAGGCCACCCTCTACGAGCAGTACTTC. Translated: CASFPLQEATLYEQYF.

V gene TRBV12-5 combines with J gene TRBJ2-5; 7 bases align to TRBD2. The trim removed 2 bases at V and 4 bases at J, leaving 7 bases unmatched. Germline CDR1 is LGHNT and CDR2 is FRNRAP. The CDR3 runs to 15 residues. The CDR3 DNA reads TGTGCTAGTGGTTTGTCTGCGGGAGACGGAGAGACCCAGTACTTC. Amino acids: CASGLSAGDGETQYF.